The present TCR beta chain was sequenced within a study of T cell responses to AZD1222 COVID-19 vaccine. Clones were sequenced by immunoSEQ multiplex PCR, and TCRdb holds only the in-frame ones, with some missing. The table records about 260,000 clones, roughly 93% of them present only once. This CDR3 contains 12 residues. The germline V gene has CDR1 SEHNR and CDR2 FQNEAQ (reference sequence). V shed 5 bases and J shed 1 base, with 5 bases lying between them. This receptor was obtained from an adult in good health. This chain connects TRBV7-9 to TRBJ1-1; D unresolved. The sample was peripheral blood, taken on day 0 of AZD1222 vaccination. The CDR3 reads CASSPRNTEAFF. The CDR3, as DNA: TGTGCCAGCAGCCCAAGGAACACTGAAGCTTTCTTT.